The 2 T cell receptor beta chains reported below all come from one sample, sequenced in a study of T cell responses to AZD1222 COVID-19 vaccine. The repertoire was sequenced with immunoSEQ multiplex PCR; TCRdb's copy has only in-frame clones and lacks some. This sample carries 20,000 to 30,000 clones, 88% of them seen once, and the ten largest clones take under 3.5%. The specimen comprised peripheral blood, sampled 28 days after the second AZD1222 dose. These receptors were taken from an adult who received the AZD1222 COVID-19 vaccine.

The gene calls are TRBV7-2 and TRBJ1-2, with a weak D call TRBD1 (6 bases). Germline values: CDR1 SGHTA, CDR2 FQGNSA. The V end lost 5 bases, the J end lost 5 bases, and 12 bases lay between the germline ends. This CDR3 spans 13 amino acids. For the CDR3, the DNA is TGTGCCAGCAGCGGACAGCCCGTTTATGGCTACACCTTC. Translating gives CASSGQPVYGYTF.

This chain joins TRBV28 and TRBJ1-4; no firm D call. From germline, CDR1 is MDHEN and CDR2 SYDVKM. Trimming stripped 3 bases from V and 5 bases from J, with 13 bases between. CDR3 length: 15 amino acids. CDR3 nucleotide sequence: TGTGCCAGCAGTTTCACGGGAGGAGGGAATGAAAAACTGTTTTTT. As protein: CASSFTGGGNEKLFF. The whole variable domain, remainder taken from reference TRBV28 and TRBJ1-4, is DVKVTQSSRYLVKRTGEKVFLECVQDMDHENMFWYRQDPGLGLRLIYFSYDVKMKEKGDIPEGYSVSREKKERFSLILESASTNQTSMYLCASSFTGGGNEKLFFGSGTQLSVL.